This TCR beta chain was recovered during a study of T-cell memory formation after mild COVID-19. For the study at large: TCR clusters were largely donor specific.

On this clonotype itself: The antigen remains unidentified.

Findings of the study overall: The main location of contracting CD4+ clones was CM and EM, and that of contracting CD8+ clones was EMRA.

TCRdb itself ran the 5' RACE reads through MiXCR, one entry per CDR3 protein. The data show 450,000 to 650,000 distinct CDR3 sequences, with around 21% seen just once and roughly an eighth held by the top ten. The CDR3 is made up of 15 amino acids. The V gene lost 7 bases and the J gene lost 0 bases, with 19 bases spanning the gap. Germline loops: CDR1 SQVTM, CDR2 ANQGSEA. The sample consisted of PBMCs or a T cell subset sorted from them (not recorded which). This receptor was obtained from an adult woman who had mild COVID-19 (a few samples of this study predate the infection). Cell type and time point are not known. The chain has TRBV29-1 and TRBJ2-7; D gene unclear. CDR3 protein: CSAILTRSSSYEQYF. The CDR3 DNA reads TGCAGCGCCATCCTCACCCGGTCTAGCTCCTACGAGCAGTACTTC.